The 28 T cell receptor beta chains below come from one sample, sequenced in a study of CD8+CD57+ T cells in acquired aplastic anemia. TCR beta VDJ and CDR3 profiling used genomic DNA as template. TCRdb re-called the reads with MiXCR, one entry per CDR3 protein. The data show approximately 220,000 distinct CDR3 sequences, more than 45% seen once. The sequenced patients had an expansion of CD8+CD57+ cells seen by flow cytometry. Sequences were obtained from sorted CD4+, CD8+, or CD8+CD57+ T cells (not recorded which) from PBMCs. All receptors derive from a human donor with aplastic anemia.

The sample holds one count of this clonotype. Its ends do not fully match the called genes, so a read error is possible. The genes are TRBV12-3 or TRBV12-4 and TRBJ2-7; D ambiguous. This CDR3 has 12 amino acids. This chain's CDR3 is CTSSLGSYEQYF. In DNA form, the CDR3 reads TGTACCAGCAGTCTTGGGTCCTACGAGCAGTACTTC.

This clonotype was counted a few times. The chain carries TRBV25-1 and TRBJ1-2, with no clear D. V gave up 4 bases and J gave up 0 bases, with 6 bases separating them. This CDR3 is 13 amino acids long. Germline V gene data show CDR1 as MGHDK and CDR2 as SYGVNS. The CDR3 sequence: CASSVVANYGYTF. CDR3 sequence (DNA): TGTGCCAGCAGTGTCGTAGCTAACTATGGCTACACCTTC.

This clonotype was picked up a small number of times. The V and J genes are TRBV24-1 and TRBJ2-5, with D tentatively TRBD2 (5 bases). Trimming pared 6 bases from V and 5 bases from J, leaving 6 bases between. Germline-derived CDR1 and CDR2 are KGHDR and SFDVKD. The CDR3 contains 11 residues. The CDR3 protein is CATSSGETQYF. In DNA, the CDR3 is TGTGCCACCAGTTCGGGGGAGACCCAGTACTTC.

In DNA, the CDR3 is TGTGCCAGCAGCCCCAGCGGGGGGAGTGGGAATGAGCAGTTCTTC. Residues: CASSPSGGSGNEQFF. The rearrangement joins TRBV7-9 to TRBJ2-1; 9 bases align to TRBD2. This CDR3 is built from 15 residues. Trimming at V came to 5 bases and at J to 7 bases, leaving 9 bases not matched to a gene. Germline V gene sequence: CDR1 SEHNR, CDR2 FQNEAQ (reference sequence).

The chain joins TRBV2 to TRBJ1-6; D ambiguous. The CDR3 is 18 residues long. Trimming pared 4 bases from V and 4 bases from J, leaving 20 bases between. Germline V gene lookup returns CDR1 SNHLY and CDR2 FYNNEI. CDR3 protein: CASSGQREGRRYNSPLHF. The DNA for the CDR3 is TGTGCCAGCAGTGGTCAGCGGGAGGGCCGAAGGTATAATTCACCCCTCCACTTT.

The chain has TRBV29-1 and TRBJ2-5; perhaps D is TRBD1 or TRBD2 (5 bases each). Germline CDR1 reads SQVTM; CDR2 reads ANQGSEA. The CDR3 covers 12 residues. Trimming stripped 4 bases from V and 2 bases from J, with 8 bases between. This CDR3 reads CSVVWGQETQYF. For the CDR3, the DNA is TGCAGCGTTGTCTGGGGGCAAGAGACCCAGTACTTC.

The chain carries TRBV25-1 and TRBJ2-5; 9 nucleotides line up with TRBD2. Germline trimming cut 2 bases from V and 4 bases from J; bases unmatched to any gene: 5. Germline V CDR1 and CDR2: MGHDK, SYGVNS. This CDR3 is built from 15 residues. The CDR3 nucleotides are TGTGCCAGCAGTGAAGGTAGCGGGAGTGGAGAGACCCAGTACTTC. Translating gives CASSEGSGSGETQYF.

The J gene is TRBJ1-3, the V gene TRBV7-2, with D possibly matching TRBD1 (6 bases). The CDR3 runs to 17 residues. Germline CDR1 SGHTA, CDR2 FQGNSA. The V gene lost 2 bases and the J gene lost 0 bases, with 14 bases spanning the gap. The CDR3 bases are TGTGCCAGCAGCTTAACCGGGGGCGGGGCCTCTGGAAACACCATATATTTT. It is translated as CASSLTGGGASGNTIYF.

Notes on this clonotype: One end of the junction varies from germline; a read error may be responsible. The V gene is TRBV5-1, the J gene TRBJ1-1; TRBD1 matches 11 bases. CDR3 size: 14 residues. CDR1 and CDR2 (germline): SGHRS, YFSETQ. Here the CDR3 DNA reads TGTGCCAGCAGCCCGGACAGGGGGCTCACTGAAGCTTTCTTT. As protein: CASSPDRGLTEAFF.

The chain couples TRBV20-1 to TRBJ1-6, with D uncertain. Trimming left V 5 bases short and J 9 bases short, with 8 bases between. CDR1 DFQATT and CDR2 SNEGSKA come from the germline V gene (reference sequence). The CDR3 totals 11 residues. CDR3 sequence (DNA): TGCAGTGCTGGCCCGGGTTCACCCCTCCACTTT. Translating gives CSAGPGSPLHF.

The chain carries TRBV7-9 and TRBJ2-7; D unresolved. The CDR3 totals 13 residues. The germline gives CDR1 SEHNR, CDR2 FQNEAQ (reference sequence). Trimming took 5 bases from V and 1 from J, leaving 9 bases between them. The CDR3 sequence: CASSQESSYEQYF. The CDR3 DNA sequence: TGTGCCAGCAGCCAAGAATCATCCTACGAGCAGTACTTC. Full variable domain (remainder filled in from reference TRBV7-9 and TRBJ2-7): DTGVSQNPRHKITKRGQNVTFRCDPISEHNRLYWYRQTLGQGPEFLTYFQNEAQLEKSRLLSDRFSAERPKGSFSTLEIQRTEQGDSAMYLCASSQESSYEQYFGPGTRLTVT.

The rearrangement uses TRBV7-2 and TRBJ2-7, with D perhaps TRBD1 (5 bases). The CDR3 contains 13 residues. With 4 bases removed from V and 3 bases from J, the gap between germline ends came to 10 bases. Germline V gene data show CDR1 as SGHTA and CDR2 as FQGNSA. CDR3 DNA sequence: TGTGCCAGCAGCTACGACAGCCTCTACGAGCAGTACTTC. It translates to CASSYDSLYEQYF.

This clonotype has a count of ten or more. The J gene is TRBJ2-7, the V gene TRBV11-3; 8 bases are a match to TRBD2. The CDR3 loop spans 13 amino acids. The germline CDR1 and CDR2 sequences are SGHNT and YENEEA. V shed 1 base and J 5 bases; nucleotides not matched to a gene: 1. This CDR3 is CASSLGSGNEQYF. The CDR3 region has the DNA TGTGCCAGCAGCTTAGGTAGCGGGAACGAGCAGTACTTC.

This clonotype was detected ten times or more. This rearrangement joins TRBV7-9 to TRBJ2-5; D gene ambiguous. Trimming left V 1 base short and J 4 bases short, with 7 bases between. Per germline, CDR1 SEHNR and CDR2 FQNEAQ (reference sequence). The CDR3 is 13 residues long. CDR3 protein: CASSLGIRETQYF. The CDR3 DNA is TGTGCCAGCAGCTTAGGGATTCGAGAGACCCAGTACTTC. The full variable domain, completed using reference TRBV7-9 and TRBJ2-5, is DTGVSQNPRHKITKRGQNVTFRCDPISEHNRLYWYRQTLGQGPEFLTYFQNEAQLEKSRLLSDRFSAERPKGSFSTLEIQRTEQGDSAMYLCASSLGIRETQYFGPGTRLLVL.

This clonotype has only a few counts. The chain is built from TRBV30 and TRBJ2-7; TRBD1 or TRBD2 may be the D gene (5 bases each). This CDR3 has 13 amino acids. V was pared by 0 bases and J by 2 bases, with 8 bases between. Germline lookup yields CDR1 GTSNPN and CDR2 SVGIG (reference sequence). Here the CDR3 DNA reads TGTGCCTGGAGTGTGGGGGTGGCCTACGAGCAGTACTTC. Protein sequence: CAWSVGVAYEQYF.

This clonotype was counted ten times or more. The V and J genes are TRBV6-5 and TRBJ1-1; 8 bases align to TRBD1. V dropped 5 bases and J dropped 1; count of bases not matched to a gene: 0. The germline gives CDR1 MNHEY, CDR2 SVGAGI. The CDR3 is 13 residues long. DNA of the CDR3: TGTGCCAGCAGTGACAGGGGGAACACTGAAGCTTTCTTT. As protein: CASSDRGNTEAFF.

This clonotype has at least ten counts. The genes are TRBV6-1 and TRBJ2-7; tentatively, D is TRBD1 or TRBD2 (5 bases each). V shed 3 bases and J shed 5 bases, with 11 bases lying between them. In germline, CDR1 is MNHNS, CDR2 SASEGT. The CDR3 extends over 13 amino acids. Here the CDR3 reads CASSDEGQNEQYF. The CDR3 DNA follows: TGTGCCAGCAGTGACGAGGGGCAAAACGAGCAGTACTTC.

This clonotype was recorded many times. The V gene is TRBV4-3, the J gene TRBJ1-2; D perhaps matches TRBD1 (5 bases). Per the germline V gene, CDR1 is LGHNA and CDR2 is YSLEER. This CDR3 spans 13 amino acids. The V end was cut by 0 bases, the J end by 7 bases, with 9 bases between. For the CDR3, the DNA is TGCGCCAGCAGCCAAGATGGCAGGGCTGGCTACACCTTC. Translating it yields CASSQDGRAGYTF.

V and J are TRBV25-1 and TRBJ1-1, with a weak D call TRBD1 (5 bases). Germline loops: CDR1 MGHDK, CDR2 SYGVNS. V was trimmed by 5 bases and J by 4 bases, leaving 17 bases between them. CDR3 length: 15 amino acids. CDR3 sequence reads: CASSYGGGVITEAFF. The CDR3 DNA reads as TGTGCCAGCAGTTACGGTGGAGGGGTCATCACTGAAGCTTTCTTT.

This clonotype appeared a few times. This chain joins TRBV30 and TRBJ1-2, with 10 bases matching TRBD1. Germline assignment: CDR1 GTSNPN and CDR2 SVGIG (reference sequence). This CDR3 has 14 residues. The ends lost 6 bases at V and 3 bases at J; junction bases unmatched: 7. The CDR3 loop is CACADGTGDYGYTF. CDR3 DNA: TGTGCCTGTGCCGACGGGACAGGGGACTATGGCTACACCTTC.

CDR3 in DNA: TGTGCCAGTAGTACTAGGACAGGGAGCCTCTCCTACGAGCAGTACTTC. Protein sequence: CASSTRTGSLSYEQYF. The chain couples TRBV19 to TRBJ2-7; 8 bases map to TRBD1. The germline V gene encodes CDR1 LNHDA and CDR2 SQIVND (reference sequence). V lost 4 bases, J lost 0 bases, and 8 bases stayed unmatched. CDR3 length: 16 residues.

There are many counts of this clonotype. The chain recombines TRBV2 with TRBJ2-7; D is possibly TRBD1 (6 bases). V lost 6 bases to trimming and J lost 5 bases, with 11 bases between them. CDR1 is SNHLY, CDR2 FYNNEI, per germline. The length of the CDR3 is 12 residues. The CDR3, as DNA: TGTGCCAGCAGACAGGGTACACACGAGCAGTACTTC. The encoded protein is CASRQGTHEQYF.

The chain combines TRBV19 with TRBJ1-5; TRBD1 matches 9 bases. V gave up 2 bases and J gave up 0 bases; unmatched junction bases: 11. The CDR3 contains 19 residues. CDR1 and CDR2 (germline): LNHDA, SQIVND (reference sequence). The CDR3 nucleotides read TGTGCCAGTAGTATAAGGGGGTGGACAGGGGACTTTAGCAATCAGCCCCAGCATTTT. Translation gives CASSIRGWTGDFSNQPQHF. Based on the CDR3 plus reference TRBV19 and TRBJ1-5, the full variable domain is DGGITQSPKYLFRKEGQNVTLSCEQNLNHDAMYWYRQDPGQGLRLIYYSQIVNDFQKGDIAEGYSVSREKKESFPLTVTSAQKNPTAFYLCASSIRGWTGDFSNQPQHFGDGTRLSIL.

This sequence joins TRBV20-1 and TRBJ2-3; the D gene is possibly TRBD2 (6 bases). The CDR3 covers 17 residues. Per the germline V gene, CDR1 is DFQATT and CDR2 is SNEGSKA (reference sequence). V was shortened by 2 bases and J by 2 bases, with 20 bases between the two germline ends. The CDR3, as DNA: TGCAGTGCTAGATCCTCGGAGGGGAGTTACCCCACAGATACGCAGTATTTT. Translation gives CSARSSEGSYPTDTQYF.

This clonotype was picked up many times. The CDR3 loop reads CASGLSGYNEQFF. CDR3 sequence (DNA): TGTGCCAGCGGGCTCAGCGGTTACAATGAGCAGTTCTTC. This chain uses TRBV7-3 with TRBJ2-1; D is possibly TRBD2 (5 bases). The V end lost 8 bases, the J end lost 4 bases, and 12 bases lay between the germline ends. The CDR3 is 13 amino acids. Germline V CDR1 and CDR2: SGHTA, FQGTGA.

This clonotype was detected a few times. CDR3 DNA sequence: TGTGCCAGCAGCCCCCCGCTGAATACCGGGGAGCTGTTTTTT. This sequence encodes CASSPPLNTGELFF. The V call is TRBV7-3, the J call TRBJ2-2, with D unclear. The V gene's germline CDR1 is SGHTA and CDR2 FQGTGA. This CDR3 spans 14 amino acids. Trimming took 5 bases from V and 5 from J, leaving 12 bases between them. The whole variable domain, remainder taken from reference TRBV7-3 and TRBJ2-2, is GAGVSQTPSNKVTEKGKYVELRCDPISGHTALYWYRQSLGQGPEFLIYFQGTGAADDSGLPNDRFFAVRPEGSVSTLKIQRTERGDSAVYLCASSPPLNTGELFFGEGSRLTVL.

Ten or more counts support this clonotype. The chain couples TRBV9 to TRBJ2-7, with D possibly matching TRBD2 (6 bases). Trimming left V 0 bases short and J 4 bases short, with 11 bases between. The germline gives CDR1 SGDLS, CDR2 YYNGEE. The CDR3 loop spans 14 amino acids. CDR3 sequence reads: CASSVAPGEYEQYF. The CDR3 DNA is TGTGCCAGCAGCGTAGCCCCGGGAGAGTACGAGCAGTACTTC. Looking up the rest from reference TRBV9 and TRBJ2-7 gives the full variable domain: DSGVTQTPKHLITATGQRVTLRCSPRSGDLSVYWYQQSLDQGLQFLIQYYNGEERAKGNILERFSAQQFPDLHSELNLSSLELGDSALYFCASSVAPGEYEQYFGPGTRLTVT.

The rearrangement joins TRBV2 to TRBJ1-1; 10 bases fit TRBD1. The CDR3 loop spans 16 amino acids. Germline V gene lookup returns CDR1 SNHLY and CDR2 FYNNEI. V dropped 8 bases and J dropped 0; count of bases not matched to a gene: 9. The chain's CDR3 is CASQDRGMPLNTEAFF. As DNA, the CDR3 is TGTGCCAGCCAGGACAGGGGGATGCCCCTGAACACTGAAGCTTTCTTT.